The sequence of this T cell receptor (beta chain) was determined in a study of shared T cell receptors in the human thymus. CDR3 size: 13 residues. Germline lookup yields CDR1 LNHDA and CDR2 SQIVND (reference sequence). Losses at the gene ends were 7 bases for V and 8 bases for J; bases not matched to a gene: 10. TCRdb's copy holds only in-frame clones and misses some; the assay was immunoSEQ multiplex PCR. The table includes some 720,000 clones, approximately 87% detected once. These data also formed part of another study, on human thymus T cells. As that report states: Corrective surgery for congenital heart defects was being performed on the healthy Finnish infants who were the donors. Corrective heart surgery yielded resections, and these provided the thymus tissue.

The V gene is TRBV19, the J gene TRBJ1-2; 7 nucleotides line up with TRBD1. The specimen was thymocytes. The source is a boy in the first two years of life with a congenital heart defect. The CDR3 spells CASNDRVSEGYTF. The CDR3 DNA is TGTGCCAGTAATGACAGGGTCTCGGAGGGCTACACCTTC.